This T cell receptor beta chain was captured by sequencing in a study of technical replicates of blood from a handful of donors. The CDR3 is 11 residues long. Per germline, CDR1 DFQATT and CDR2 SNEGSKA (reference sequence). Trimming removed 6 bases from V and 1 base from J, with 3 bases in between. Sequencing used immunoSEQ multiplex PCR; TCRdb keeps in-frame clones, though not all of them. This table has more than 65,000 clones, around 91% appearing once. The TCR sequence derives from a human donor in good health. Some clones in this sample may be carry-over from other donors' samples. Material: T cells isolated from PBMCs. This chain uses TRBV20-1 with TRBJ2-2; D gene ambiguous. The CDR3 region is CSAQNTGELFF. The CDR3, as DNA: TGCAGTGCCCAGAACACCGGGGAGCTGTTTTTT.